The rows below give T cell receptor beta chains drawn from one sample of a study of cytomegalovirus exposure and HLA in healthy donors. Profiling relied on immunoSEQ multiplex PCR, and the TCRdb table lists in-frame clones only, not all of them. The sample holds around 170,000 clones, roughly 80% seen once. The source material was PBMCs. These receptors were taken from a young woman in good health and CMV-seronegative. Both conserved end residues are part of each CDR3.

>TRBV9|TRBJ1-1
CASTSGTDMNTEAFF
>TRBV5-1|TRBJ2-1
CASSRSAGGLDNEQFF
>TRBV27|TRBJ2-7
CASSFGSGNSYEQYF
>TRBV7-6|TRBJ2-1
CASSLAYTGLASSYNEQFF
>TRBV6-1|TRBJ1-4
CASRSGHNEKLFF
>TRBV27|TRBJ1-1
CASSLSRDRDYTEAFF
>TRBV6-5|TRBJ1-2
CASTLYSTGEGYTF
>TRBV7-9|TRBJ2-1
CASRPSGTVTSNEQFF
>TRBV14|TRBJ2-7
CASSPGQGPRFYEQYF
>TRBV5-1|TRBJ2-2
CASSLGGWSSRNTGELFF
>TRBV25-1|TRBJ2-7
CASSGGVTGSYEQYF
>TRBV15|TRBJ2-7
CATSREGQGVPGEQYF
>TRBV7-9|TRBJ2-5
CASSPVVQETQYF
>TRBV5-1|TRBJ2-3
CASSGGLAGIVDTQYF
>TRBV6-5|TRBJ1-1
CASSLSGQGAFF
>TRBV15|TRBJ2-1
CATSRAFSGGEQFF
>TRBV15|TRBJ2-7
CATSIPSSGDEQYF
>TRBV6-6|TRBJ2-1
CASSRTRGMDEQFF
>TRBV29-1|TRBJ2-3
CSVEHPRPTGIHTDTQYF
>TRBV4-1|TRBJ2-5
CASSQDIPGLAAQETQYF
>TRBV18|TRBJ1-5
CASSDQVIWGPNQPQHF
>TRBV7-2|TRBJ2-7
CASSFKLPDPREQYF